This TCR beta chain was captured in a study of blood T cell repertoires in COVID-19 (TCRdb year 2020). Background on the whole study: Samples from collaborators originated in the United States, Italy and Spain and spanned both the acute and convalescent phases of COVID-19. The material from the prospective study consisted of cDNA or gDNA derived from T cells, B-cell-depleted T cells, or PBMCs. The repertoires were released in a freely available public database intended as a resource for research on the immune response to SARS-CoV-2. Sample metadata almost always included a de-identified subject ID, COVID-19 status, age in years and sex. Where available, HLA class I and class II types were obtained from metadata supplied by the sample provider rather than from assay-based typing. Samples were obtained from the ongoing ImmuneRACE study (first 160 participants) and from 950 to 1,500 subjects provided by 6 global collaborators. Deeply sampled blood TCRbeta repertoires from subjects exposed to, actively infected with, or recovered from COVID-19 were included in the dataset.

The immunoSEQ Assay, a bias-controlled multiplex PCR, was used to amplify TCRbeta CDR3 regions from genomic DNA. Turning to the authors' computational methods: Nucleated cell counts per sample were estimated from amplification of reference gene primers within the assay. Sequence reads were collapsed and filtered to measure the absolute abundance of every unique TCRbeta CDR3 rearrangement. For each sample, productive Simpson clonality was calculated as the square root of Simpson's diversity index over productive rearrangements. Not all clones reach the TCRdb copy of this immuneACCESS table, which keeps in-frame sequences only. Checked studies attribute under half of the gap to unresolved V genes and leave the rest unexplained. From that table come the V and J calls and clone size; the DNA was used to work out D and trimming. This sample lists 350,000 to 450,000 clones; approximately 87% were detected once. Under 3% of the sample rests with the top ten.

Summary of the overall study and its limitations: How much clinical and demographic metadata was included differed by source and by participant, and the metadata was provided uncurated.

One collaborating source in Seattle enrolled patients while the patients were actively infected and followed the patients over time throughout the course of disease. Whole blood was collected in K2EDTA tubes by collaborating institutions according to the institutions' own protocols. For TCRbeta analysis, collaborator samples were shipped as frozen whole blood, as isolated PBMCs, or as DNA extracted from either sample type. CDR1 and CDR2 are read off the germline V gene as SGHTA and FQGNSA. V loses 5 bases, J loses 0 bases, and the germline ends lie 20 bases apart. From cysteine to phenylalanine, the CDR3 is 18 amino acids long. Only CDR3 DNA remains: 54 bases, in frame from the first base. Notes on this clone: Its recognized antigen is unknown. The record has no base qualities; no much larger clone is one base away.

The sequence derives from a woman aged 55 to 70 with COVID-19, enrolled during active disease. Sample: peripheral blood. This sequence uses TRBV7-2 and TRBJ1-5; TRBD1 could be the D gene, as 6 bases match. The base sequence is TGTGCCAGCAGCCCCATGTGGTGGGGGACAACTAGCAATCAGCCCCAGCATTTT. Translated, it reads CASSPMWWGTTSNQPQHF.